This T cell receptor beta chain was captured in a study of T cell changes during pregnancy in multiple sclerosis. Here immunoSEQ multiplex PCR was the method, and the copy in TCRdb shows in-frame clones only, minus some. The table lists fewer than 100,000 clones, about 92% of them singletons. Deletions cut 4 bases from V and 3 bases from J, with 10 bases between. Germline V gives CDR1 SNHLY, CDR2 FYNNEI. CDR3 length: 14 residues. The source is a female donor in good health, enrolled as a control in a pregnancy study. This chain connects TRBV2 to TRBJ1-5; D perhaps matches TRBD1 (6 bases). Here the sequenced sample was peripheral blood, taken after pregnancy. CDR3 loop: CASSVGGANQPQHF. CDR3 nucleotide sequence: TGTGCCAGCAGTGTTGGGGGGGCCAATCAGCCCCAGCATTTT.